These 29 T cell receptor beta chains were all obtained from the same sample, sequenced in a study of T cell changes during pregnancy in multiple sclerosis. TCRdb keeps only in-frame clones here, not all; method: immunoSEQ multiplex PCR. The sample has some 60,000 clones; 92% are singletons. The sample was peripheral blood, taken in the third trimester of pregnancy. Receptors originate from a female donor in good health, enrolled as a control in a pregnancy study.

This clone was counted once. The V call is TRBV5-4, the J call TRBJ2-7, with 9 nucleotides matching TRBD2. V shed 5 bases and J 3 bases; nucleotides not matched to a gene: 6. The CDR3 contains 14 residues. The germline gives CDR1 SGHNT, CDR2 YYREEE (reference sequence). CDR3 in amino acids: CASSVSGGVYEQYF. Written as DNA, the CDR3 is TGTGCCAGCAGTGTTAGCGGGGGCGTCTACGAGCAGTACTTC.

This clone showed up just once. The chain is built from TRBV19 and TRBJ2-1; TRBD2 aligns across 8 bases. Germline CDR1 and CDR2: LNHDA and SQIVND (reference sequence). V lost 1 base to trimming and J lost 8 bases; unmatched junction nucleotides: 13. This CDR3 has 17 residues. CDR3: CASSIVGEREFWDEQFF. In nucleotides, the CDR3 is TGTGCCAGTAGTATAGTAGGGGAGCGGGAGTTTTGGGATGAGCAGTTCTTC.

This chain links TRBV29-1 with TRBJ1-1, with a tentative D call TRBD1 (6 bases). CDR3 size: 16 residues. V lost 4 bases and J lost 5, with 23 bases in between. Germline lookup yields CDR1 SQVTM and CDR2 ANQGSEA. The CDR3 is CSVGVRGGAERTEAFF. The CDR3 region has the DNA TGCAGCGTTGGTGTAAGGGGGGGCGCAGAGAGAACTGAAGCTTTCTTT. The entire variable domain, with the rest obtained from reference TRBV29-1 and TRBJ1-1, is as follows: SAVISQKPSRDICQRGTSLTIQCQVDSQVTMMFWYRQQPGQSLTLIATANQGSEATYESGFVIDKFPISRPNLTFSTLTVSNMSPEDSSIYLCSVGVRGGAERTEAFFGQGTRLTVV.

V is TRBV10-3 and J is TRBJ2-2; 10 bases are a match to TRBD1. This CDR3 has 16 residues. The germline V gene encodes CDR1 ENHRY and CDR2 SYGVKD. Germline trimming cut 2 bases from V and 5 bases from J; bases unmatched to any gene: 5. CDR3 loop: CAISEPPGQGTGELFF. CDR3 in DNA: TGTGCCATCAGTGAGCCGCCGGGACAGGGGACCGGGGAGCTGTTTTTT.

This chain uses TRBV21-1 with TRBJ1-2; TRBD1 reflects the table's D call only, with no check against the DNA. TRBV21-1 represents a pseudogene. This CDR3 comprises 13 residues. In DNA, the CDR3 is TGTGCCAGCAGCAAACAGATATTCTATGGCTACACCTTC. Translation gives CASSKQIFYGYTF.

This clone was picked up one time. The chain links TRBV19 to TRBJ1-1; D gene uncertain. The CDR3 totals 16 residues. The ends were cut back, 3 bases at V and 4 bases at J, with 18 bases in the middle. Germline CDR1 LNHDA, CDR2 SQIVND (reference sequence). CDR3 sequence reads: CASSMGHTIEATEAFF. The CDR3, as DNA: TGTGCCAGTAGTATGGGTCACACTATTGAAGCCACTGAAGCTTTCTTT.

This clone was seen only once. The CDR3 loop reads CSAPRAGGGYF. CDR3 bases: TGCAGTGCTCCCCGGGCAGGAGGAGGGTACTTC. The chain has TRBV20-1 and TRBJ2-7; possible D gene TRBD2, 5 bases. The CDR3 extends over 11 amino acids. Trimming shortened V by 5 bases and J by 12 bases, and 17 bases separated the two germline ends. Per germline, CDR1 DFQATT and CDR2 SNEGSKA (reference sequence).

The rearrangement joins TRBV7-9 to TRBJ1-1; TRBD1 might be the D (5 bases). The ends were cut back, 5 bases at V and 1 base at J, with 11 bases in the middle. The CDR3 runs to 14 residues. Per germline, CDR1 SEHNR and CDR2 FQNEAQ (reference sequence). This chain's CDR3 is CASSIGTANTEAFF. DNA for the CDR3: TGTGCCAGCAGCATCGGGACTGCGAACACTGAAGCTTTCTTT.

The gene calls are TRBV7-2 and TRBJ2-1, with 7 bases fitting TRBD2. Germline assignment: CDR1 SGHTA and CDR2 FQGNSA. CDR3 size: 19 residues. Trimming at V came to 1 base and at J to 0 bases, leaving 12 bases not matched to a gene. The CDR3 loop is CASSLGSGAPSSSYNEQFF. For the CDR3, the DNA is TGTGCCAGCAGCTTAGGGAGCGGGGCCCCCTCAAGCTCCTACAATGAGCAGTTCTTC.

This clone was seen a single time. The chain links TRBV7-9 to TRBJ1-1; tentative D call: TRBD1 (5 bases). Germline CDR1 is SEHNR and CDR2 is FQNEAQ (reference sequence). The length of the CDR3 is 14 residues. Trimming cost V 6 bases and J 5 bases, with 16 bases left between them. The CDR3 sequence is CASSSPTTGTEAFF. As DNA, the CDR3 is TGTGCCAGCAGTTCCCCAACTACAGGAACTGAAGCTTTCTTT.

The chain has TRBV15 and TRBJ2-3; D is perhaps TRBD2 (5 bases). V lost 0 bases and J 1 base, leaving 11 bases between the germline ends. CDR3 length: 16 residues. CDR1 and CDR2 (germline): LNHNV, YYDKDF (reference sequence). CDR3 residues: CATSRDRSEGTDTQYF. The CDR3 nucleotides read TGTGCCACCAGCAGAGATCGGTCGGAGGGCACAGATACGCAGTATTTT.

This rearrangement joins TRBV13 to TRBJ1-1; D remains ambiguous. The V gene lost 3 bases and the J gene lost 10 bases, with 12 bases spanning the gap. This CDR3 has 12 residues. CDR1 is PRHDT and CDR2 is FYEKMQ in the germline V gene (reference sequence). The CDR3 nucleotides read TGTGCCAGCAGCTTTTTAAAAAACTCAGCTTTCTTT. Amino acids: CASSFLKNSAFF.

A single count supports this clone. Here the CDR3 reads CASSLGQVGYEQYF. The CDR3 DNA reads TGTGCCAGCAGCTTGGGGCAGGTGGGCTACGAGCAGTACTTC. This rearrangement joins TRBV5-6 to TRBJ2-7; no definite D call. The V end was cut by 0 bases, the J end by 3 bases, with 10 bases between. CDR1 is SGHDT and CDR2 is YYEEEE in the germline V gene. The CDR3 runs to 14 residues.

V is TRBV5-4 and J is TRBJ2-1, with D perhaps TRBD2 (6 bases). Germline V lookup: CDR1 SGHNT, CDR2 YYREEE (reference sequence). V was clipped by 4 bases and J by 3 bases, with 11 bases between them. This CDR3 comprises 14 residues. CDR3 DNA: TGTGCCAGCAGCCCGGGACTGTACTACAATGAGCAGTTCTTC. Amino acids: CASSPGLYYNEQFF.

This CDR3 reads CASSLDNRSGTEAFF. CDR3 DNA: TGTGCCAGCAGCTTAGATAACAGGTCGGGCACTGAAGCTTTCTTT. This chain joins TRBV11-3 and TRBJ1-1, with D maybe TRBD1 (5 bases). In germline, CDR1 is SGHNT, CDR2 YENEEA. The CDR3 sequence is 15 residues long. V was clipped by 0 bases and J by 4 bases, with 12 bases between them.

The chain uses TRBV11-1 and TRBJ2-7, with D possibly TRBD1 on 6 matching bases. V was cut by 1 base and J by 3 bases, with 10 bases left in between. This CDR3 has 14 residues. Germline-derived CDR1 and CDR2 are SGHAT and FQDESV (reference sequence). This chain's CDR3 is CASSLVRDNYEQYF. The DNA of the CDR3 is TGTGCCAGCAGCTTAGTCCGGGACAACTACGAGCAGTACTTC.

This chain uses TRBV11-2 with TRBJ1-1; D is unclear. The CDR3 spans 15 residues. Deletions cut 1 base from V and 0 bases from J, with 9 bases between. Germline-derived CDR1 and CDR2 are SGHAT and FQNNGV. The CDR3 DNA is TGTGCCAGCAGCTTAGTTTCAGATATGAACACTGAAGCTTTCTTT. Its translation: CASSLVSDMNTEAFF.

This rearrangement joins TRBV6-4 to TRBJ1-4; 7 positions match TRBD1. The CDR3 is 16 amino acids. Germline lookup yields CDR1 MRHNA and CDR2 SNTAGT. The ends lost 4 bases at V and 5 bases at J; junction bases unmatched: 10. The CDR3 sequence is CASSAPRPGGNEKLFF. The CDR3 region has the DNA TGTGCCAGCAGTGCCCCTCGGCCAGGGGGAAATGAAAAACTGTTTTTT.

This clone was observed a single time. The rearrangement uses TRBV6-5 and TRBJ1-4; D not certain. There are 12 residues in the CDR3. Between the trimmed V and J ends, which lost 2 bases and 10 bases, there was a span of 8 bases. Germline assignment: CDR1 MNHEY and CDR2 SVGAGI. This CDR3 is CASSYTYGKLFF. The CDR3 DNA reads as TGTGCCAGCAGTTACACCTATGGAAAACTGTTTTTT.

CDR3 coding DNA: TGTGCCAGCAGCGATGGGACTAGCGGGATGAATCAAGAGACCCAGTACTTC. This translates into CASSDGTSGMNQETQYF. The chain employs TRBV7-2 and TRBJ2-5; 13 nucleotides line up with TRBD2. The ends lost 5 bases at V and 2 bases at J; junction bases unmatched: 8. The CDR3 has 17 residues. Per the germline V gene, CDR1 is SGHTA and CDR2 is FQGNSA.

This clone came up once. Distinct nucleotide sequences in the sample also encode this CDR3. This sequence joins TRBV19 and TRBJ1-2; 8 bases line up with TRBD1. The CDR3 totals 13 residues. The J segment lost 4 bases and the V segment lost 5 bases, leaving 3 bases of the junction unmatched. Germline V gene data show CDR1 as LNHDA and CDR2 as SQIVND (reference sequence). CDR3 coding DNA: TGTGCCAGTAGTGGGACAGGACGCTATGGCTACACCTTC. The encoded protein is CASSGTGRYGYTF.

V gene TRBV19 combines with J gene TRBJ1-5; TRBD1 agrees at 8 bases. Germline V lookup: CDR1 LNHDA, CDR2 SQIVND (reference sequence). After removal of 2 bases from V and 0 bases from J, the junction contained 9 bases not matched to a gene. The CDR3 sequence is 18 residues long. DNA for the CDR3: TGTGCCAGTAGTATACCACGCCCCGGGACAGGTAGCAATCAGCCCCAGCATTTT. Amino acids: CASSIPRPGTGSNQPQHF.

The V gene is TRBV7-9, the J gene TRBJ2-3; 7 positions match TRBD2. Germline CDR1 is SEHNR and CDR2 is FQNEAQ (reference sequence). CDR3 length: 14 amino acids. V was clipped by 7 bases and J by 4 bases; unmatched bases: 8. Written as DNA, the CDR3 is TGTGCCAGCATTTTTATGGGGGGGTCAGATACGCAGTATTTT. Protein product: CASIFMGGSDTQYF.

The genes are TRBV7-2 and TRBJ2-3, with D maybe TRBD1 (6 bases). V lost 1 base and J 5 bases, leaving 13 bases between the germline ends. The length of the CDR3 is 15 residues. Germline values: CDR1 SGHTA, CDR2 FQGNSA. CDR3 DNA: TGTGCCAGCAGCTTAGTGGGGGCGCAGGTAGATACGCAGTATTTT. Translated, it gives CASSLVGAQVDTQYF.

This rearrangement joins TRBV4-2 to TRBJ2-7; D remains unclear. The CDR3 totals 12 residues. V was shortened by 0 bases and J by 5 bases, with 5 bases between the two germline ends. Germline V gives CDR1 LGHNA, CDR2 YNFKEQ. DNA of the CDR3: TGTGCCAGCAGCCAAGATCTCCACGAGCAGTACTTC. Amino acids: CASSQDLHEQYF.

On this clone itself: The identical CDR3 is also encoded by other nucleotide sequences in the sample. J is TRBJ1-1 and V is TRBV7-3; D not certain. V lost 0 bases and J 4 bases, leaving 6 bases between the germline ends. Germline assignment: CDR1 SGHTA and CDR2 FQGTGA. This CDR3 has 13 residues. The CDR3 coding sequence is TGTGCCAGCAGCTTAACTTCTCGCACTGAAGCTTTCTTT. Protein product: CASSLTSRTEAFF.

The V call is TRBV5-6, the J call TRBJ2-1; D is perhaps TRBD1 (6 bases). The germline gives CDR1 SGHDT, CDR2 YYEEEE. V was cut by 4 bases and J by 9 bases, with 20 bases left in between. The CDR3 has 15 residues. CDR3 residues: CASSPQGRGSSEQFF. In DNA, the CDR3 is TGTGCCAGCAGCCCCCAAGGCAGGGGCTCCTCTGAGCAGTTCTTC.

V is TRBV2 and J is TRBJ1-1; possible D gene TRBD1, 5 bases. Trimming removed 3 bases from V and 6 bases from J, with 14 bases in between. The CDR3 is made up of 14 amino acids. Germline values: CDR1 SNHLY, CDR2 FYNNEI. As DNA, the CDR3 is TGTGCCAGCAGTGAGCTTCGGGGGGACCCTGAAGCTTTCTTT. Protein product: CASSELRGDPEAFF.

This chain joins TRBV18 and TRBJ2-7; D not resolved. V gave up 2 bases and J gave up 2 bases, with 10 bases separating them. Germline V CDR1 and CDR2: KGHSH, LQKENI. The length of the CDR3 is 14 residues. In nucleotides, the CDR3 is TGTGCCAGCTCACCAAGCAAACCTCCCTACGAGCAGTACTTC. Encoded protein: CASSPSKPPYEQYF. The entire variable domain, with the rest obtained from reference TRBV18 and TRBJ2-7, is as follows: NAGVMQNPRHLVRRRGQEARLRCSPMKGHSHVYWYRQLPEEGLKFMVYLQKENIIDESGMPKERFSAEFPKEGPSILRIQQVVRGDSAAYFCASSPSKPPYEQYFGPGTRLTVT.